This T cell receptor beta chain was sequenced in a study of T-cell memory formation after mild COVID-19. The wider study: TCR clusters showed largely donor specificity.

General study points: Contracting CD8+ clones were enriched in EMRA, CD4+ mainly in CM and EM.

This clonotype was detected a few times. Its antigen is currently unknown. Barcoded TCR alpha and TCR beta cDNA libraries with UMIs came from 5'RACE using constant-segment primers. One entry per CDR3 protein, called by TCRdb with MiXCR from the 5' RACE reads. The table lists some 490,000 distinct CDR3 sequences, approximately 18% of them singletons. The receptor was derived from an adult woman who had mild COVID-19 (a few samples of this study predate the infection). Cell type and time point are not known. The sample comprised PBMCs or a T cell subset sorted from them (not recorded which).

The CDR3 DNA reads TGCGCCAGCAGCCAAGAACCGGGGCTGACGGCTAATGAAAAACTGTTTTTT. Its translation is CASSQEPGLTANEKLFF. V is TRBV4-1 and J is TRBJ1-4; D possibly corresponds to TRBD1 (5 bases). CDR3 length: 17 amino acids. Germline CDR1 MGHRA, CDR2 YSYEKL. V was trimmed by 0 bases and J by 3 bases, leaving 14 bases between them.